The following is a T cell receptor (beta chain) sequence with its context. These data belong to a study of blood T cell repertoires in COVID-19. About the study: Samples taken during acute and convalescent COVID-19 were collected in the United States, Italy and Spain.

The germline V and J ends were trimmed by 3 bases and 4 bases, with 12 bases remaining between them. Germline loops: CDR1 KGHSH, CDR2 LQKENI. The CDR3 is made up of 14 amino acids. How the authors handled the data: Reference gene primer amplification gave nucleated cell count estimates. Sequencing was performed with immunoSEQ multiplex PCR; in TCRdb, only in-frame clones are kept and a portion is missing. The D gene and trimming were derived from the DNA, and the V and J assignments and clone size from that table. The sample lists 250,000 to 300,000 clones, about 90% occurring once. Specimen: peripheral blood. The sequence derives from a woman between 50 and 59 years old who had recovered from COVID-19. J is TRBJ1-2 and V is TRBV18, with D tentatively TRBD1 (5 bases). CDR3 DNA sequence: TGTGCCAGCTCACCTCCTAGTCAGGGCTATGGCTACACCTTC. This codes for CASSPPSQGYGYTF.